The sequence of this T cell receptor beta chain was determined in a study of CD8 T cells in Susac syndrome. With random hexamers, reverse transcription was performed on roughly 0.45 to 1 ug of RNA. It was immunoSEQ multiplex PCR that amplified TCR beta CDR3 across 54 Vbeta and 13 Jbeta. MiXCR, run by TCRdb on the immunoSEQ multiplex PCR reads, gives a single entry per CDR3 protein. The sample has approximately 160,000 distinct CDR3 sequences; approximately 93% are singletons. The CDR3 has 18 amino acids. V lost 0 bases, J lost 0 bases, and 20 bases lay in between. Germline lookup yields CDR1 GTSNPN and CDR2 SVGIG (reference sequence). TEMRA cells were FACS-enriched, and CD8+ and CD4+ T cells were isolated negatively.

V usage is TRBV30 and J usage is TRBJ1-1; TRBD1 might be the D (5 bases). Sequenced input: CD4+ T cells from PBMCs. This TCR was sampled from a human donor with multiple sclerosis. CDR3 residues: CAWSVTYDRRGLNTEAFF. The CDR3 nucleotides are TGTGCCTGGAGTGTAACTTATGATCGCCGGGGGTTGAACACTGAAGCTTTCTTT.